These T cell receptor beta chains were read from a single sample in a study of cytomegalovirus exposure and HLA in healthy donors. The protocol was immunoSEQ multiplex PCR, while the TCRdb copy is restricted to in-frame clones and leaves out a portion. Altogether some 190,000 clones are present, approximately 86% being singletons, with the ten largest covering roughly 1.7%. Sequencing was done on a sample of PBMCs. Receptors originate from a woman in her late teens or twenties in good health and CMV-seronegative. The CDR3 runs from the conserved cysteine through the conserved F or W. D genes are given only for firm matches. Not all rows give a size; the values are once, few, many and, for expanded clones, a class.

d_gene: .
abundance: .
j_gene: TRBJ1-2
v_gene: TRBV27
CDR3nt: TGTGCCAGCAGGGGGGCGGACTATGGCTACACCTTC
CDR3aa: CASRGADYGYTF

d_gene: .
abundance: few
j_gene: TRBJ1-1
v_gene: TRBV4-1
CDR3nt: TGCGCCAGCAGCCAAGATCGGGGTGACACTGAAGCTTTCTTT
CDR3aa: CASSQDRGDTEAFF

d_gene: TRBD1
abundance: once
j_gene: TRBJ1-2
v_gene: TRBV7-9
CDR3nt: TGTGCCAGCAGCTCCCGGGACAGGGGTAACTATGGCTACACCTTC
CDR3aa: CASSSRDRGNYGYTF

d_gene: .
abundance: .
j_gene: TRBJ2-7
v_gene: TRBV27
CDR3nt: TGTGCCAGCTGGGCGTCAGTGGCGTCCGGCGAGCAGTACTTC
CDR3aa: CASWASVASGEQYF

d_gene: .
abundance: .
j_gene: TRBJ1-1
v_gene: TRBV4-1
CDR3nt: TGCGCCAGCAGCCATCGGGTTCCGGCCACTGAAGCTTTCTTT
CDR3aa: CASSHRVPATEAFF

d_gene: .
abundance: .
j_gene: TRBJ1-2
v_gene: TRBV7-9
CDR3nt: TGTGCCAGCAGCTTAGCGCGCGGAGGGTCGGACTATGGCTACACCTTC
CDR3aa: CASSLARGGSDYGYTF

d_gene: TRBD1
abundance: .
j_gene: TRBJ1-2
v_gene: TRBV25-1
CDR3nt: TGTGCCAGCAGTGGCCAGACAGGGGGCTATGGTGGCTACACCTTC
CDR3aa: CASSGQTGGYGGYTF

d_gene: TRBD1
abundance: .
j_gene: TRBJ2-3
v_gene: TRBV2
CDR3nt: TGTGCCAGCAGTTCTAACAGGGGGCGGACAGATACGCAGTATTTT
CDR3aa: CASSSNRGRTDTQYF

d_gene: .
abundance: .
j_gene: TRBJ2-7
v_gene: TRBV7-2
CDR3nt: TGTGCCAGCAGCTTAGGGGGCAGCGTCTACGAGCAGTACTTC
CDR3aa: CASSLGGSVYEQYF

d_gene: .
abundance: .
j_gene: TRBJ2-3
v_gene: TRBV6-5
CDR3nt: TGTGCCAGCAGTTATCGGGGAGGGGGGAGTCGGTCTTTT
CDR3aa: CASSYRGGGSRSF

d_gene: TRBD2
abundance: .
j_gene: TRBJ2-7
v_gene: TRBV30
CDR3nt: TGTGCCTGGAGTTTGTTCGGGGAGGGGTACGAGCAGTACTTC
CDR3aa: CAWSLFGEGYEQYF

d_gene: TRBD1
abundance: .
j_gene: TRBJ2-7
v_gene: TRBV7-2
CDR3nt: TGTGCCAGCAGCTCAGGACAGGGCTCTGACGAGCAGTACTTC
CDR3aa: CASSSGQGSDEQYF

d_gene: TRBD2
abundance: .
j_gene: TRBJ2-7
v_gene: TRBV13
CDR3nt: TGTGCCAGCAGCTTAAAGCGGGGGCCGGCCTACGAGCAGTACTTC
CDR3aa: CASSLKRGPAYEQYF

d_gene: TRBD2
abundance: .
j_gene: TRBJ2-5
v_gene: TRBV29-1
CDR3nt: TGCAGCGTTATCGGGCTAGCGGGTGGAGAGACCCAGTACTTC
CDR3aa: CSVIGLAGGETQYF

d_gene: TRBD1
abundance: .
j_gene: TRBJ1-2
v_gene: TRBV30
CDR3nt: TGTGCCCGCACGGTTGACAGGGGAGGCTACACCTTC
CDR3aa: CARTVDRGGYTF

d_gene: .
abundance: .
j_gene: TRBJ2-2
v_gene: TRBV5-1
CDR3nt: TGCGCCAGCAGCTCGGCTGGAGGGGGCCGCACCGGGGAGCTGTTTTTT
CDR3aa: CASSSAGGGRTGELFF

d_gene: .
abundance: .
j_gene: TRBJ1-3
v_gene: TRBV28
CDR3nt: TGTGCCAGCAGGAAGAGAGGGTCGTCCCCTGGAAACACCATATATTTT
CDR3aa: CASRKRGSSPGNTIYF

d_gene: .
abundance: .
j_gene: TRBJ1-2
v_gene: TRBV6-1
CDR3nt: TGTGCCAGCACCCCCGGGGGAGGTAACTATGGCTACACCTTC
CDR3aa: CASTPGGGNYGYTF

d_gene: .
abundance: .
j_gene: TRBJ2-2
v_gene: TRBV6-5
CDR3nt: TGTGCCAGTGACAAGCAGGACGGGGAGCTGTTTTTT
CDR3aa: CASDKQDGELFF

d_gene: .
abundance: once
j_gene: TRBJ2-6
v_gene: TRBV5-6
CDR3nt: TGTGCCTGCAGCAACTGGGGGGTATCTGGGGCCAACGTCCTGACTTTC
CDR3aa: CACSNWGVSGANVLTF

d_gene: .
abundance: .
j_gene: TRBJ1-1
v_gene: TRBV10-3
CDR3nt: TGTGCCATCAGTGAAGGGGGTGAAGCTTTCTTT
CDR3aa: CAISEGGEAFF

d_gene: .
abundance: .
j_gene: TRBJ1-1
v_gene: TRBV6-5
CDR3nt: TGTGCCAGCAGTTATTGGGGCCGGAACACTGAAGCTTTCTTT
CDR3aa: CASSYWGRNTEAFF

d_gene: TRBD1
abundance: .
j_gene: TRBJ2-7
v_gene: TRBV19
CDR3nt: TGTGCCAGTAGTCCGGGGGCGGCAGGGGGCTTATACGAGCAGTACTTC
CDR3aa: CASSPGAAGGLYEQYF

d_gene: TRBD2
abundance: few
j_gene: TRBJ2-7
v_gene: TRBV5-6
CDR3nt: TGTGCCAGCAGCCCTGGGGGAGGGTTGGGGTCCTACGAGCAGTACTTC
CDR3aa: CASSPGGGLGSYEQYF

d_gene: .
abundance: .
j_gene: TRBJ2-5
v_gene: TRBV4-2
CDR3nt: TGTGCCAGCAGCCAAGGGGGACTGTACCAAGAGACCCAGTACTTC
CDR3aa: CASSQGGLYQETQYF

d_gene: TRBD1
abundance: .
j_gene: TRBJ2-7
v_gene: TRBV19
CDR3nt: TGTGCCAGTAGTTCTGGTGGCGAGGCCGGGACAGGGACCTACGAGCAGTACTTC
CDR3aa: CASSSGGEAGTGTYEQYF

d_gene: TRBD1
abundance: .
j_gene: TRBJ2-7
v_gene: TRBV2
CDR3nt: TGTGCCACCGTAATGGGACAGGGCTCTTACGAGCAGTACTTC
CDR3aa: CATVMGQGSYEQYF

d_gene: TRBD2
abundance: .
j_gene: TRBJ2-5
v_gene: TRBV6-1
CDR3nt: TGTGCCAGCAGTGGATTAGCGGGAGGTCGGACCCAGTACTTC
CDR3aa: CASSGLAGGRTQYF

d_gene: .
abundance: .
j_gene: TRBJ2-3
v_gene: TRBV4-2
CDR3nt: TGTGCCAGCAGCCAAGTAGCTAGCACAGATACGCAGTATTTT
CDR3aa: CASSQVASTDTQYF

d_gene: .
abundance: .
j_gene: TRBJ2-3
v_gene: TRBV5-4
CDR3nt: TGTGCCAGCAGCTTGGAGGGGCCTCCTCAGGGTGGAACAGATACGCAGTATTTT
CDR3aa: CASSLEGPPQGGTDTQYF

d_gene: .
abundance: .
j_gene: TRBJ2-7
v_gene: TRBV29-1
CDR3nt: TGCAGCGTAGCCGACTACAGGGAAGGGCAGTACTTC
CDR3aa: CSVADYREGQYF

d_gene: TRBD2
abundance: once
j_gene: TRBJ2-5
v_gene: TRBV13
CDR3nt: TGTGCCAGCAGCTTCCGACTAGCGGGATTACAAGAGACCCAGTACTTC
CDR3aa: CASSFRLAGLQETQYF

d_gene: TRBD2
abundance: .
j_gene: TRBJ2-7
v_gene: TRBV11-2
CDR3nt: TGTGCCAGCAGCTTAGACGGGCTAGCGGGGGGGCCAGACGAGCAGTACTTC
CDR3aa: CASSLDGLAGGPDEQYF

d_gene: .
abundance: .
j_gene: TRBJ1-5
v_gene: TRBV7-6
CDR3nt: TGTGCCAGCAGTCGCGGGGGGGGCGAACAGCCCCAGCATTTT
CDR3aa: CASSRGGGEQPQHF

d_gene: .
abundance: .
j_gene: TRBJ1-1
v_gene: TRBV5-6
CDR3nt: TGTGCCAGCAGCTTGACCGGGACTGAAGCTTTCTTT
CDR3aa: CASSLTGTEAFF

d_gene: .
abundance: .
j_gene: TRBJ1-1
v_gene: TRBV6-6
CDR3nt: TGTGCCAGCAGTTATCACAAACCGAACACTGAAGCTTTCTTT
CDR3aa: CASSYHKPNTEAFF

d_gene: .
abundance: .
j_gene: TRBJ1-3
v_gene: TRBV13
CDR3nt: TGTGCCAGCAGCCCTCAGGGAAACTCTGGAAACACCATATATTTT
CDR3aa: CASSPQGNSGNTIYF

d_gene: .
abundance: .
j_gene: TRBJ1-1
v_gene: TRBV12-2
CDR3nt: TGTGCAAGTCGCGCCTTGACAGGGTCCCTTAACACTGAAGCTTTCTTT
CDR3aa: CASRALTGSLNTEAFF

d_gene: TRBD2
abundance: .
j_gene: TRBJ2-1
v_gene: TRBV29-1
CDR3nt: TGCAGCGTTGGTGGTGCGGGGGGCTACAATGAGCAGTTCTTC
CDR3aa: CSVGGAGGYNEQFF

d_gene: .
abundance: .
j_gene: TRBJ2-2
v_gene: TRBV7-6
CDR3nt: TGTGCCAGCAGCGAGGGGGGGAGCGGTACCGGGGAGCTGTTTTTT
CDR3aa: CASSEGGSGTGELFF

d_gene: TRBD1
abundance: .
j_gene: TRBJ2-7
v_gene: TRBV10-3
CDR3nt: TGTGCCATCAGCGGGGACAGGGGGCGAAGATACGAGCAGTACTTC
CDR3aa: CAISGDRGRRYEQYF

d_gene: TRBD1
abundance: .
j_gene: TRBJ1-5
v_gene: TRBV28
CDR3nt: TGTGCCAGCAGCCCTGGAGGGGGCGTCAATCAGCCCCAGCATTTT
CDR3aa: CASSPGGGVNQPQHF

d_gene: .
abundance: .
j_gene: TRBJ1-4
v_gene: TRBV9
CDR3nt: TGTGCCAGCAGCGCATGGACAGTTAATGAAAAACTGTTTTTT
CDR3aa: CASSAWTVNEKLFF

d_gene: TRBD2
abundance: .
j_gene: TRBJ2-1
v_gene: TRBV4-1
CDR3nt: TGCGCCAGCAGCCTAGGACTAGCGGGGCTCAATGAGCAGTTCTTC
CDR3aa: CASSLGLAGLNEQFF

d_gene: .
abundance: .
j_gene: TRBJ2-7
v_gene: TRBV7-6
CDR3nt: TGTGCCAGCAGCTACGGGGCCCGGGGGGCATTGGGCGAGCAGTACTTC
CDR3aa: CASSYGARGALGEQYF

d_gene: TRBD1
abundance: .
j_gene: TRBJ1-5
v_gene: TRBV28
CDR3nt: TGCGCCAGCAATCGAGGACAGGGGGCAGCTCAGCCCCAGCATTTT
CDR3aa: CASNRGQGAAQPQHF

d_gene: TRBD1
abundance: .
j_gene: TRBJ1-6
v_gene: TRBV5-1
CDR3nt: TGCGCCAGCAGCCCGGGAGGACAGGGAGTATTTTCACCCCTCCACTTT
CDR3aa: CASSPGGQGVFSPLHF

d_gene: .
abundance: .
j_gene: TRBJ2-7
v_gene: TRBV28
CDR3nt: TGTGCCAGCAGTGCCTTGGGGGGAGACTTAGGGAAGCAGTACTTC
CDR3aa: CASSALGGDLGKQYF

d_gene: TRBD2
abundance: once
j_gene: TRBJ2-5
v_gene: TRBV10-2
CDR3nt: TGCGCCAGCAGTGACCTCACTAGCGGGGGGTCCCAAGAGACCCAGTACTTC
CDR3aa: CASSDLTSGGSQETQYF

d_gene: TRBD2
abundance: once
j_gene: TRBJ2-2
v_gene: TRBV5-5
CDR3nt: TGTGCCAGCAGCGCGACCGTAGCGGGGGTAGGGGAGCTGTTTTTT
CDR3aa: CASSATVAGVGELFF

d_gene: .
abundance: .
j_gene: TRBJ2-3
v_gene: TRBV28
CDR3nt: TGTGCCAGCAGCAAATCGCGGGATACGCAGTATTTT
CDR3aa: CASSKSRDTQYF

d_gene: .
abundance: .
j_gene: TRBJ1-5
v_gene: TRBV10-3
CDR3nt: TGTGCCTCCATGAGGGATAGCAATCAGCCCCAGCATTTT
CDR3aa: CASMRDSNQPQHF

d_gene: TRBD2
abundance: few
j_gene: TRBJ2-5
v_gene: TRBV4-2
CDR3nt: TGTGCCAGCAGCCAAGATGGGACTAGCGGGGGGGCAGAGACCCAGTACTTC
CDR3aa: CASSQDGTSGGAETQYF

d_gene: .
abundance: .
j_gene: TRBJ1-1
v_gene: TRBV14
CDR3nt: TGTGCCAGCAGCCCCTCGTTGAACACTGAAGCTTTCTTT
CDR3aa: CASSPSLNTEAFF